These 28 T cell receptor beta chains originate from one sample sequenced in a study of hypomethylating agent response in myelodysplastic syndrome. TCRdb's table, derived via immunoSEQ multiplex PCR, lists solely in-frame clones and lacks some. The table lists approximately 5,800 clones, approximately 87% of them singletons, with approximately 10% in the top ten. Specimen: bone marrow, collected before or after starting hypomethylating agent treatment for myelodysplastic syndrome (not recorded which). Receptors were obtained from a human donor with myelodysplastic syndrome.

The CDR3 sequence: CASSHPRDPTGNTIYF. The CDR3 DNA follows: TGTGCCAGTAGTCACCCCAGGGACCCCACTGGAAACACCATATATTTT. The rearrangement links TRBV19 to TRBJ1-3; possible D gene TRBD1, 5 bases. CDR1 is LNHDA, CDR2 SQIVND, per germline (reference sequence). Deletions cut 5 bases from V and 2 bases from J, with 16 bases between. CDR3 length equals 16 residues.

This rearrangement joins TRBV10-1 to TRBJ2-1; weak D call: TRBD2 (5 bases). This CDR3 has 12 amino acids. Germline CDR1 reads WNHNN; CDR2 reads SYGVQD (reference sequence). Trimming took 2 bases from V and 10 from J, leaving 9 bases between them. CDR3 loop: CASSEVGEEQFF. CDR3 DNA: TGCGCCAGCAGTGAGGTCGGGGAGGAGCAGTTCTTC.

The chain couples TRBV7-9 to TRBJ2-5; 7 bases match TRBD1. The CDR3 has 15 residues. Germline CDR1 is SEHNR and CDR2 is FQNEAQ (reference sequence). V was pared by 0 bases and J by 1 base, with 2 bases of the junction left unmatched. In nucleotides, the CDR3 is TGTGCCAGCAGCTTAGCGGGGACAGTCCAAGAGACCCAGTACTTC. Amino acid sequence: CASSLAGTVQETQYF.

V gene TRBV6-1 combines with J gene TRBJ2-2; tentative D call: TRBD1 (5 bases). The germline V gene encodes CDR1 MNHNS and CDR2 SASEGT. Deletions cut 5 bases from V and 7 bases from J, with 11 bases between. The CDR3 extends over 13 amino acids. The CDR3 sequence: CASSQTDIGELFF. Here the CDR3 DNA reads TGTGCCAGCAGTCAGACAGACATCGGGGAGCTGTTTTTT.

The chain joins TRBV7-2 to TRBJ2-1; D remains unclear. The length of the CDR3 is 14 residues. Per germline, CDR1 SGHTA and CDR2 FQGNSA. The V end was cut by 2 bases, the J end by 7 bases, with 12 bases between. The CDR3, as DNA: TGTGCCAGCAGCTTATGGTCCACTATAAATGAGCAGTTCTTC. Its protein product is CASSLWSTINEQFF.

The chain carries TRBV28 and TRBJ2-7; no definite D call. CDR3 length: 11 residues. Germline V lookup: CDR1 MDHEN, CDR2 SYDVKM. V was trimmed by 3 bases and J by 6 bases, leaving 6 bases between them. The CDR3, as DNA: TGTGCCAGCAGTTTCTCGCGCGAGCAGTACTTC. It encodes CASSFSREQYF.

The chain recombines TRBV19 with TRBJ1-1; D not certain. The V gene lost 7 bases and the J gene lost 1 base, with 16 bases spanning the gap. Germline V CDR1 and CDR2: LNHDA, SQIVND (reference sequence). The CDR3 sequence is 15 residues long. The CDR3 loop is CASTQPGYGNTEAFF. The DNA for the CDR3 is TGTGCCAGTACTCAGCCGGGGTACGGGAACACTGAAGCTTTCTTT.

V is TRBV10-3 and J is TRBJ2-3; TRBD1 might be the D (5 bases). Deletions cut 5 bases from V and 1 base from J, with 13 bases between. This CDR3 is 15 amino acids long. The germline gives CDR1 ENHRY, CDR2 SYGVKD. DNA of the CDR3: TGTGCCATCAGTTACTCGGTCAGGGGCACAGATACGCAGTATTTT. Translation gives CAISYSVRGTDTQYF.

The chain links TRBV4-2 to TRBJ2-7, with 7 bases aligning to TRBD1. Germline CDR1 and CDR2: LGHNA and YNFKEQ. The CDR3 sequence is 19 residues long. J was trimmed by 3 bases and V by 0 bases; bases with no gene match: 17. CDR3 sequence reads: CASSQDRIKILGQDYEQYF. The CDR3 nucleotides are TGTGCCAGCAGCCAAGATCGTATTAAAATTCTTGGACAGGACTACGAGCAGTACTTC.

This chain's CDR3 is CASSYLGDTQYF. Here the CDR3 DNA reads TGTGCCAGCAGTTACCTGGGGGATACGCAGTATTTT. The chain combines TRBV6-5 with TRBJ2-3; D not resolved. Between the trimmed V and J ends, which lost 2 bases and 6 bases, there was a span of 6 bases. The CDR3 extends over 12 amino acids. In germline, CDR1 is MNHEY, CDR2 SVGAGI.

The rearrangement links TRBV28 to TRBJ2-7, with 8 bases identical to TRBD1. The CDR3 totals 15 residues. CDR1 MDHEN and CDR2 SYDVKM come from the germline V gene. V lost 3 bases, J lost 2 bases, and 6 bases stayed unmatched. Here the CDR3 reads CASSFLGQGAYEQYF. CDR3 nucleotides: TGTGCCAGCAGTTTTCTAGGACAGGGAGCCTACGAGCAGTACTTC.

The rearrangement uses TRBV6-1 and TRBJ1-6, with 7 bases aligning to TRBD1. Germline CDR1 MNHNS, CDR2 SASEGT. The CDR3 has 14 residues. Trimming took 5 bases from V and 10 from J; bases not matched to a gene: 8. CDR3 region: CASSSGQLSSPLHF. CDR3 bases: TGTGCCAGCAGTTCGGGACAGCTATCATCACCCCTCCACTTT.

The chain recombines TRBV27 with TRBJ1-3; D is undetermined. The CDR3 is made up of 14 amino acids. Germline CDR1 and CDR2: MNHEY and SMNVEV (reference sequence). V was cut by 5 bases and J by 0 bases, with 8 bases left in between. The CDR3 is CASSQGFSGNTIYF. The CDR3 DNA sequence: TGTGCCAGCAGTCAAGGTTTCTCTGGAAACACCATATATTTT.

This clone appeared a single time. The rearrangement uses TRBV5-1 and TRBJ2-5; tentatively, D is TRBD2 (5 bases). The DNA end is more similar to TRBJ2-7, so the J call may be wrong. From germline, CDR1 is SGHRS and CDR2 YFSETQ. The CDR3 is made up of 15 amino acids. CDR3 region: CASSAKRLSSYEQYF. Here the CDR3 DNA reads TGCGCCAGCAGCGCCAAGCGGCTGAGCTCCTACGAGCAGTACTTC.

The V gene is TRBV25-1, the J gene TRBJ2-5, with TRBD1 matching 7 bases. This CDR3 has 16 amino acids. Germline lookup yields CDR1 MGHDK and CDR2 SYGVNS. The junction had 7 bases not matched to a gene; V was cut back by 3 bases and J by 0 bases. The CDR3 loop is CASSEVRGKYQETQYF. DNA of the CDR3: TGTGCCAGCAGTGAGGTCAGGGGGAAGTACCAAGAGACCCAGTACTTC. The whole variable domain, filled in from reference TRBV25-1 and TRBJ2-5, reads EADIYQTPRYLVIGTGKKITLECSQTMGHDKMYWYQQDPGMELHLIHYSYGVNSTEKGDLSSESTVSRIRTEHFPLTLESARPSHTSQYLCASSEVRGKYQETQYFGPGTRLLVL.

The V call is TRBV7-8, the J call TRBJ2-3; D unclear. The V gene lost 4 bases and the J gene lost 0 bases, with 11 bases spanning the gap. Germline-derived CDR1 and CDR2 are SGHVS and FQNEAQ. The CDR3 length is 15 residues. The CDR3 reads CASSSRLESTDTQYF. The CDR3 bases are TGTGCCAGCAGCTCGCGACTGGAGAGCACAGATACGCAGTATTTT. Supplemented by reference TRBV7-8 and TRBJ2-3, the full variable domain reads GAGVSQSPRYKVAKRGQDVALRCDPISGHVSLFWYQQALGQGPEFLTYFQNEAQLDKSGLPSDRFFAERPEGSVSTLKIQRTQQEDSAVYLCASSSRLESTDTQYFGPGTRLTVL.

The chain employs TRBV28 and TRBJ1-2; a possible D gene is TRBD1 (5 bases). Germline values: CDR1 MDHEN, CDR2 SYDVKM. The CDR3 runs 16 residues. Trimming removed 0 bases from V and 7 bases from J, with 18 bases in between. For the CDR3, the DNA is TGTGCCAGCAGTTTATGGACCCTCCTCTCCCAGGGTGGCTACACCTTC. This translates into CASSLWTLLSQGGYTF.

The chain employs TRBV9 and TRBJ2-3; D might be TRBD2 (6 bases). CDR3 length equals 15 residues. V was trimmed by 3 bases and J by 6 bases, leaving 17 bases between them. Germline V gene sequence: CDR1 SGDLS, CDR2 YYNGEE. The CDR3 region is CASSAAEGSSDTQYF. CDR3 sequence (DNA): TGTGCCAGCAGCGCGGCGGAGGGGTCTTCGGATACGCAGTATTTT. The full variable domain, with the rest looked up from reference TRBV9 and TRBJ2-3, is DSGVTQTPKHLITATGQRVTLRCSPRSGDLSVYWYQQSLDQGLQFLIQYYNGEERAKGNILERFSAQQFPDLHSELNLSSLELGDSALYFCASSAAEGSSDTQYFGPGTRLTVL.

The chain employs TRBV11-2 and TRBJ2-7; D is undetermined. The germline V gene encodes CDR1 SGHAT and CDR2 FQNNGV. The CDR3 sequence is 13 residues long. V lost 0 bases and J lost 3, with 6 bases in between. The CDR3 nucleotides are TGTGCCAGCAGCTTAGATGGAAACTACGAGCAGTACTTC. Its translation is CASSLDGNYEQYF.

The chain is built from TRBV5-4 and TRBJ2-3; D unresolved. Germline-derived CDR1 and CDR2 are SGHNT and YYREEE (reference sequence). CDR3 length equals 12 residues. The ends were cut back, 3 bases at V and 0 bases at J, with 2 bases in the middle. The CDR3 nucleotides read TGTGCCAGCAGCTCTAGCACAGATACGCAGTATTTT. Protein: CASSSSTDTQYF.

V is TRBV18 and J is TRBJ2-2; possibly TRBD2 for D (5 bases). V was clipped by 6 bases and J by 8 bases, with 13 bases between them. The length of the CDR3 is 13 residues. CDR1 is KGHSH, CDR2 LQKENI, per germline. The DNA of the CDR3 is TGTGCCAGCTCTCCGGACTTGCAAGGGGAGCTGTTTTTT. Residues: CASSPDLQGELFF.

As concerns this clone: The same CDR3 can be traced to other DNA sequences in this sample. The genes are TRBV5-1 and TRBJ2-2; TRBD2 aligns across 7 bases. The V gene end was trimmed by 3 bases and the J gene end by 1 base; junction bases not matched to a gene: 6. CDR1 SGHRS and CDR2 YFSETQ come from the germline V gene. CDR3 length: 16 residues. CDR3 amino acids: CASSWGLTLNTGELFF. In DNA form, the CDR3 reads TGCGCCAGCAGCTGGGGACTAACCCTGAACACCGGGGAGCTGTTTTTT.

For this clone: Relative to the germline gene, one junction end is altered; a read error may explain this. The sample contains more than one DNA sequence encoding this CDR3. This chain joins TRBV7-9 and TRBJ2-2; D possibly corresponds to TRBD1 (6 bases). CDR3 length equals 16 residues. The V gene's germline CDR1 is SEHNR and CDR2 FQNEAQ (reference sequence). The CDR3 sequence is CASSLARGVATGELFF. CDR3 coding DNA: TGTGCCAGCAGCTTAGCCAGGGGCGTTGCGACCGGAGAGCTGTTTTTT. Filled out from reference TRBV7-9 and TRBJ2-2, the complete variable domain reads DTGVSQNPRHKITKRGQNVTFRCDPISEHNRLYWYRQTLGQGPEFLTYFQNEAQLEKSRLLSDRFSAERPKGSFSTLEIQRTEQGDSAMYLCASSLARGVATGELFFGEGSRLTVL.

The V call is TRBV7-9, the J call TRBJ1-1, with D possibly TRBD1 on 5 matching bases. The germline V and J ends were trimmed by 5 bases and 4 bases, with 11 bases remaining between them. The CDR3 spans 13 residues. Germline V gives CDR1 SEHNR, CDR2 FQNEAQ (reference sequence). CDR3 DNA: TGTGCCAGCAGCCTCGACAGAGGCACTGAAGCTTTCTTT. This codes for CASSLDRGTEAFF.

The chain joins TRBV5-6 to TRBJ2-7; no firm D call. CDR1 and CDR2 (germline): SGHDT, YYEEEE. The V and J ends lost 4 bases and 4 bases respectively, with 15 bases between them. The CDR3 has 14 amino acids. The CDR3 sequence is CASSRIVGLYEQYF. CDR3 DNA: TGTGCCAGCAGCCGTATCGTGGGTTTGTACGAGCAGTACTTC.

Here the CDR3 reads CASTPGQSYEQYF. CDR3 nucleotide sequence: TGTGCCAGCACCCCAGGACAGTCCTACGAGCAGTACTTC. The chain combines TRBV28 with TRBJ2-7, with D maybe TRBD1 (6 bases). This CDR3 is 13 amino acids long. Germline V gives CDR1 MDHEN, CDR2 SYDVKM. The V gene lost 7 bases and the J gene lost 1 base, with 11 bases spanning the gap.

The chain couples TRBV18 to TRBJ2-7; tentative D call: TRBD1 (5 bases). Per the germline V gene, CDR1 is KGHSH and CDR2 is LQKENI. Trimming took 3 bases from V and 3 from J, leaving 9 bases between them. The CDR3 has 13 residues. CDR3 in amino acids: CASSPDTDYEQYF. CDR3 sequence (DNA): TGTGCCAGCTCACCGGACACCGACTACGAGCAGTACTTC.

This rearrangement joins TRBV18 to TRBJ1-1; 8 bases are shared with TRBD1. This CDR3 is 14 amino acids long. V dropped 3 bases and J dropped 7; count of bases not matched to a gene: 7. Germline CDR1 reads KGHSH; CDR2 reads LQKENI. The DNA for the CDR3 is TGTGCCAGCTCACCGAGACAGGGGCTTGGTGAAGCTTTCTTT. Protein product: CASSPRQGLGEAFF.